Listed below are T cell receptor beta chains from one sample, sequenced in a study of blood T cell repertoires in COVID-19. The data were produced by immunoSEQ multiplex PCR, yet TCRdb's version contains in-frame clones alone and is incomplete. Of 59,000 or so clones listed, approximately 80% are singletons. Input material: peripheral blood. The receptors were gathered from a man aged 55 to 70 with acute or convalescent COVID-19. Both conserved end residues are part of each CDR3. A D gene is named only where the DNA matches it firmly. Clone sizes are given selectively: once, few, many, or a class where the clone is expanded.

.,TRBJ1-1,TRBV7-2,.,TGTGCCAGCAGTCCTGGGAGGGTTGCTGAAGCTTTCTTT,CASSPGRVAEAFF
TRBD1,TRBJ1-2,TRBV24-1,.,TGTGCCACCAGTGACGACAGGGGGCTTAGCTACACCTTC,CATSDDRGLSYTF
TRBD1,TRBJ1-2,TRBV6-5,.,TGTGCCAGTCAGGGGGACTATGGCTACACCTTC,CASQGDYGYTF
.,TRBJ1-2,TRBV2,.,TGTGCCAGCAGGGGGGGTGTCCCTAACTATGGCTACACCTTC,CASRGGVPNYGYTF
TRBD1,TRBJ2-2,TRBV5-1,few,TGCGCCAGCAGCTTGATCGGACAGGGAGGTATAGGTACCGGGGAGCTGTTTTTT,CASSLIGQGGIGTGELFF
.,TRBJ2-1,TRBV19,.,TGTGCCAGTAAGGAAACTAGCTTCGTCTCCAGTGAGCAGTTCTTC,CASKETSFVSSEQFF
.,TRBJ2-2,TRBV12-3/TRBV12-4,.,TGTGCCAGCAGGTTCTTAACCGGGGAGCTGTTTTTT,CASRFLTGELFF
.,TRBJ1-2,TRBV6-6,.,TGTGCCAGCAGTCCGGGTTATGGCTACACCTTC,CASSPGYGYTF
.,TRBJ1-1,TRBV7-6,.,TGTGCCAGCAGCTTAACTGCTGGGGGGAGGGACACTGAAGCTTTCTTT,CASSLTAGGRDTEAFF
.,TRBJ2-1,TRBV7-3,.,TGTGCCAGCAGCTTGCAGGGAACCGTCAGGAATGAGCAGTTCTTC,CASSLQGTVRNEQFF
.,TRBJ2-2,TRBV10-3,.,TGTGCCATCGCCTCGGGGTCCACCGACGCCGGGGAGCTGTTTTTT,CAIASGSTDAGELFF
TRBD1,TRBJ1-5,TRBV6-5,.,TGTGCCAGCTTAAACAGGGGAGGCAATCAGCCCCAGCATTTT,CASLNRGGNQPQHF
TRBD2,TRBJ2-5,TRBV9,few,TGTGCCAGCAGCCCCCTTAACGGGGGTAGCGGGGAAGAGACCCAGTACTTC,CASSPLNGGSGEETQYF
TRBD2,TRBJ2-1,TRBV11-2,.,TGTGCCAGCAGCTGGGACTATCGTCTTGCGAAAAATGAGCAGTTCTTC,CASSWDYRLAKNEQFF
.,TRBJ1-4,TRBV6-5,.,TGTGCCAGCAGTTACTCGGGACACACTAATGAAAAACTGTTTTTT,CASSYSGHTNEKLFF
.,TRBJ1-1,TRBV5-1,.,TGCGCCAGCAGCTTGGACAGGGACACTGAAGCTTTCTTT,CASSLDRDTEAFF
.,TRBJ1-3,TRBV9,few,TGTGCCAGCAGCGCCCGTAACAGTCCGCTCACAGACACCATATATTTT,CASSARNSPLTDTIYF
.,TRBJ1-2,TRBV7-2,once,TGTGCCAGCAGCTTACGGGGTGGCTACACCTTC,CASSLRGGYTF
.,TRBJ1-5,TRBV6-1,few,TGTGCCAGCAGTGATTCTCGGGTACAGCATTTT,CASSDSRVQHF
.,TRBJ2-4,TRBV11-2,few,TGTGCCAGCAGCTCCTACGGAGCGGCCAAAAACATTCAGTACTTC,CASSSYGAAKNIQYF
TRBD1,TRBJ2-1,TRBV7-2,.,TGTGCCAGCAACCGACAGGGTTCCTACAATGAGCAGTTCTTC,CASNRQGSYNEQFF
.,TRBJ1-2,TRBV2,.,TGTGCCAGCAGTGCCACTGCAAACTATGGCTACACCTTC,CASSATANYGYTF
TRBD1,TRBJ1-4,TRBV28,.,TGTGCCAGCAGCTCAGCCGGGACAGATAATGAAAAACTGTTTTTT,CASSSAGTDNEKLFF
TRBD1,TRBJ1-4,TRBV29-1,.,TGCAGCGTTGCCGGGACAGGGAACGAAAAACTGTTTTTT,CSVAGTGNEKLFF
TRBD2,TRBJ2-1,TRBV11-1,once,TGTGCCAGCAGCTTAGGGACTAGCGGTTCCTACAATGAGCAGTTCTTC,CASSLGTSGSYNEQFF
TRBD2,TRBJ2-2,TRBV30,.,TGTGCCTGGAGTCGGCTAGCGGGGTACACCGGGGAGCTGTTTTTT,CAWSRLAGYTGELFF
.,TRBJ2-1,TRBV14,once,TGTGCCAGCAGCAACAGACTAGTCGATCACGCGATCTACAATGAGCAGTTCTTC,CASSNRLVDHAIYNEQFF
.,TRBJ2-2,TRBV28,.,TGTGCCAGCAATCTAGGGGTCACCGGGGAGCTGTTTTTT,CASNLGVTGELFF
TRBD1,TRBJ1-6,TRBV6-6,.,TGTGCCAGCAGTTACGGGACAGATAATTCACCCCTCCACTTT,CASSYGTDNSPLHF
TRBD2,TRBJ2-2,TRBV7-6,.,TGTGCCAGCAGCTTACCCGCGACTAGCGGGGGCTTGAACACCGGGGAGCTGTTTTTT,CASSLPATSGGLNTGELFF
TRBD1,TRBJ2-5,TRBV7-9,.,TGTGCCAGCAGTACCCGACAGGGGGCGAGGCAAGAGACCCAGTACTTC,CASSTRQGARQETQYF
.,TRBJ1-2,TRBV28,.,TGTGCCAGCAGTGTTTTCGGGTTTGGCTACACCTTC,CASSVFGFGYTF
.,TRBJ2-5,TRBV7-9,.,TGTGCCAGCAGACGTGGACAGCCTCAAGAGACCCAGTACTTC,CASRRGQPQETQYF
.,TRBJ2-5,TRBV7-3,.,TGTGCCAGCAGCTTAAGTGGCGGCCAAGAGACCCAGTACTTC,CASSLSGGQETQYF
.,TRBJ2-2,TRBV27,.,TGTGCCAGCAGTGTAACTAGCCCTGCCCTGAGCACCGGGGAGCTGTTTTTT,CASSVTSPALSTGELFF
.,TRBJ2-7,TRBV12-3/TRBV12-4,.,TGTGCCAGCAGTCGTCAGGGATACTACGAGCAGTACTTC,CASSRQGYYEQYF
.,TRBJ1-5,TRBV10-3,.,TGTGCCATCAAGGGACACGATAGCAATCAGCCCCAGCATTTT,CAIKGHDSNQPQHF
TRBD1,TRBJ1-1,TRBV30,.,TGTGCCTGGACCAGGGACAGGGGAAGCACTGAAGCTTTCTTT,CAWTRDRGSTEAFF
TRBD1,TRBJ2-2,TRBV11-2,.,TGTGCCAGCAGCTTTAGGTGGACAGGAATGAACACCGGGGAGCTGTTTTTT,CASSFRWTGMNTGELFF
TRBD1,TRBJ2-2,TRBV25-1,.,TGTGCCAGCAGTGATACTTCCACCGGGACAGGGGTCTTCGGGGAGCTGTTTTTT,CASSDTSTGTGVFGELFF
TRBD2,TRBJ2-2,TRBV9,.,TGTGCCAGCAGTGAAGGGACTAGCTTTTTGGGCGGGGAGCTGTTTTTT,CASSEGTSFLGGELFF
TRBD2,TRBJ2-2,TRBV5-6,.,TGTGCCAGCAGCTTTTTGCGGGGGGGCGGTAACACCGGGGAGCTGTTTTTT,CASSFLRGGGNTGELFF
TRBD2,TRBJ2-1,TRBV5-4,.,TGTGCCAGCAGCTTGACTAGCGGGGGCCGCCTTGACACCGAGCAGTTCTTC,CASSLTSGGRLDTEQFF
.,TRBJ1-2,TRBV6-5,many,TGTGCCAGCAGCACAAACTATGGCTACACCTTC,CASSTNYGYTF
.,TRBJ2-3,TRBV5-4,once,TGTGCCAGCAGCCTCTCCCCCCGGGTAGGCGGCGATACGCAGTATTTT,CASSLSPRVGGDTQYF
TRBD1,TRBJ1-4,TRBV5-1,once,TGCGCCAGCAGCTTGGCGGGACAGAAGAATGAAAAACTGTTTTTT,CASSLAGQKNEKLFF
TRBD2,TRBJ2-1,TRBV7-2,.,TGTGCCAGCAGCTTAGCGCGGGTAGCGGGGGGCAATGAGCAGTTCTTC,CASSLARVAGGNEQFF
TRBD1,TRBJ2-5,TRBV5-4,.,TGTGCCAGCAGCCGCCAGGGGACAGGGGAGGAGACCCAGTACTTC,CASSRQGTGEETQYF
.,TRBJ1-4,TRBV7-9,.,TGTGCCAGCAGCTTGGGACTGCCTAATGAAAAACTGTTTTTT,CASSLGLPNEKLFF
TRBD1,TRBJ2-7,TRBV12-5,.,TGTGCTAGTGGTTTGGGATCCGGGACAGGGCCCCCGGGAGAGCAGTACTTC,CASGLGSGTGPPGEQYF
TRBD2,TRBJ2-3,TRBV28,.,TGTGCCAGCAGTCCTAGCGGGGGCACAGATACGCAGTATTTT,CASSPSGGTDTQYF
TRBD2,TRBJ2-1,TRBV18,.,TGTGCCAGCTCCTCAATTACGGGGACTAGCGGGGGAAGTGAGCAGTTCTTC,CASSSITGTSGGSEQFF
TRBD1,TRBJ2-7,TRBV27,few,TGTGCCAGCAGTCTTTCACTAGGGGGCTCAAGCTCCTACGAGCAGTACTTC,CASSLSLGGSSSYEQYF
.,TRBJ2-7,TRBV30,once,TGTGCCTGGAGATTAGGAGGTGGCGGCGAGCAGTACTTC,CAWRLGGGGEQYF
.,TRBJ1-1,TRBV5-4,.,TGTGCCAGCAGCGTGGGCGGGGCTGGGACTGAAGCTTTCTTT,CASSVGGAGTEAFF
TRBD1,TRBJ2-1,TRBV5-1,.,TGCGCCAGCAGTGATGGACAGGGCAATGAGCAGTTCTTC,CASSDGQGNEQFF
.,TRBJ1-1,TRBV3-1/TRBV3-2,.,TGTGCCAGCAGCCAAGGGGGCGCGGGGGACACTGAAGCTTTCTTT,CASSQGGAGDTEAFF